This TCR beta chain stems from a study of blood T cell repertoires in COVID-19. With 1 base clipped from V and 1 base from J, the junction kept 0 bases outside the gene matches. The CDR3 runs 15 residues. The V gene's germline CDR1 is SGHRS and CDR2 YFSETQ. Clones were read by immunoSEQ multiplex PCR, and TCRdb kept only the in-frame ones, dropping some. The table has 100,000 to 150,000 clones, over 75% seen once. V usage is TRBV5-1 and J usage is TRBJ2-2; 8 bases are a match to TRBD1. The specimen was peripheral blood. This TCR derives from a man at least 80 years old with active or convalescent COVID-19. CDR3 bases: TGCGCCAGCAGCTTGACAGGGGGGAACACCGGGGAGCTGTTTTTT. Translating it yields CASSLTGGNTGELFF.